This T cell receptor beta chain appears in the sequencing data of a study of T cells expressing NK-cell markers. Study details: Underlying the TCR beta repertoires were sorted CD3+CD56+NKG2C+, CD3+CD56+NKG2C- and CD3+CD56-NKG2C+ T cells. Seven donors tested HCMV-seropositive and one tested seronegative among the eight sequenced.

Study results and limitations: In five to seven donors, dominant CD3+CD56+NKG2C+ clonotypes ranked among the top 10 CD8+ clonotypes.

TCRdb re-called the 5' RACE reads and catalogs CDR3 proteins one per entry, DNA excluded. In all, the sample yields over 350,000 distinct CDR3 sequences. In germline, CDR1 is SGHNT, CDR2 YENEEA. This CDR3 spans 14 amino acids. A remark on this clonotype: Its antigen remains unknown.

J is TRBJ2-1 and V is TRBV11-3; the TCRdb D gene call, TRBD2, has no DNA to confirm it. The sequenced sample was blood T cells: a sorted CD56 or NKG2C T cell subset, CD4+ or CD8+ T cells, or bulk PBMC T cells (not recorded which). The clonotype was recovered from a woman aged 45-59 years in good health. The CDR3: CASSSPGRGNEQFF.